Presented here are 9 T cell receptor beta chains from one specimen sequenced in a study of OX40 agonist ivuxolimab in advanced cancers. The library was produced with the immunoSEQ multiplex PCR assay. Held by TCRdb, this immuneACCESS table contains in-frame sequences only and omits some clones. Under half of the omission traces to an unresolved V gene where checked; the cause of the rest is unknown. The sample table holds about 48,000 clones, of which about 88% were seen once. The ten largest clones add up to roughly 1.1% of the sample. The specimen was CD4+ or CD8+ T cells sorted from blood, collected in a trial of the OX40 agonist ivuxolimab. The receptors were gathered from an adult with an advanced solid tumor such as melanoma, head and neck, liver or kidney cancer.

This clone was seen more than once but under ten times. The rearrangement joins TRBV2 to TRBJ2-2, with D possibly matching TRBD1 (6 bases). Germline lookup yields CDR1 SNHLY and CDR2 FYNNEI. V was clipped by 7 bases and J by 2 bases, with 20 bases between them. This CDR3 has 17 amino acids. In nucleotides, the CDR3 is TGTGCCAGCACCGAAAACCCCCAGGGGCTAAACACCGGGGAGCTGTTTTTT. This encodes CASTENPQGLNTGELFF.

Only one count was recorded for this clone. This sequence joins TRBV18 and TRBJ1-1, with 7 bases matching TRBD1. CDR1 is KGHSH and CDR2 is LQKENI in the germline V gene. CDR3 length: 16 residues. V lost 4 bases and J lost 0; bases outside the gene matches: 8. CDR3 protein: CASSLGTAVLNTEAFF. For the CDR3, the DNA is TGTGCCAGCTCACTCGGGACAGCAGTATTGAACACTGAAGCTTTCTTT.

This clone came up a few times. The V and J genes are TRBV27 and TRBJ1-6; D gene ambiguous. The germline CDR1 and CDR2 sequences are MNHEY and SMNVEV (reference sequence). This CDR3 has 14 residues. Trimming left V 5 bases short and J 7 bases short, with 12 bases between. CDR3 in amino acids: CASSLRENNSPLHF. For the CDR3, the DNA is TGTGCCAGCAGTCTAAGGGAAAACAATTCACCCCTCCACTTT.

This clone has just one count. J is TRBJ2-5 and V is TRBV28, with D possibly matching TRBD1 (6 bases). CDR1 MDHEN and CDR2 SYDVKM come from the germline V gene. This CDR3 contains 14 residues. Trimming stripped 5 bases from V and 5 bases from J, with 15 bases between. Here the CDR3 DNA reads TGTGCCAGCAGTACTACACCAGGGGTCGAGACCCAGTACTTC. It encodes CASSTTPGVETQYF.

The chain uses TRBV7-8 and TRBJ2-7, with TRBD1 matching 7 bases. CDR1 is SGHVS, CDR2 FQNEAQ, per germline. The ends lost 5 bases at V and 4 bases at J; junction bases unmatched: 5. The CDR3 has 13 amino acids. The CDR3: CASSLGQIYEQYF. The CDR3 DNA reads TGTGCCAGCAGCCTGGGACAGATTTACGAGCAGTACTTC.

The gene calls are TRBV9 and TRBJ2-1; no definite D call. V lost 0 bases and J lost 4, with 14 bases in between. This CDR3 has 16 residues. CDR1 is SGDLS, CDR2 YYNGEE, per germline. CDR3 sequence: CASSVAGSEIYNEQFF. CDR3 in DNA: TGTGCCAGCAGCGTAGCTGGGTCGGAGATTTACAATGAGCAGTTCTTC.

This sequence joins TRBV7-9 and TRBJ2-7, with D perhaps matching TRBD1 (6 bases). Germline V gene lookup returns CDR1 SEHNR and CDR2 FQNEAQ (reference sequence). The CDR3 runs to 13 residues. Between the trimmed V and J ends, which lost 4 bases and 3 bases, there was a span of 10 bases. Here the CDR3 reads CASSSLTGYEQYF. As DNA, the CDR3 is TGTGCCAGCAGCTCCTTGACAGGCTACGAGCAGTACTTC.

The gene calls are TRBV2 and TRBJ2-7; a possible D gene is TRBD2 (6 bases). The CDR3 is 15 amino acids. V dropped 0 bases and J dropped 7 bases, with 16 bases sitting between them. The germline V gene has CDR1 SNHLY and CDR2 FYNNEI. The CDR3 bases are TGTGCCAGCAGTGAAGCCCAGCGGGTAGGGAGTGAGCAGTACTTC. Translated, it gives CASSEAQRVGSEQYF.

This clone is a singleton in its sample. This chain connects TRBV15 to TRBJ2-2, with D unresolved. Germline CDR1 is LNHNV and CDR2 is YYDKDF (reference sequence). V lost 0 bases to trimming and J lost 0 bases, with 11 bases between them. This CDR3 is built from 17 residues. Here the CDR3 reads CATSREWTAANTGELFF. CDR3 bases: TGTGCCACCAGCAGAGAGTGGACGGCAGCGAACACCGGGGAGCTGTTTTTT.